This TCR beta chain was retrieved from a study of technical replicates of blood from a handful of donors. This CDR3 contains 14 residues. Germline trimming cut 6 bases from V and 2 bases from J; bases unmatched to any gene: 5. The germline CDR1 and CDR2 sequences are SGHRS and YFSETQ. Sequencing was performed with immunoSEQ multiplex PCR; in TCRdb, only in-frame clones are kept and a portion is missing. There are 15,000 to 20,000 clones in the sample; around 87% occur only once, and 10% to 15% lies in the top ten. The sequenced material came from PBMCs. J is TRBJ2-1 and V is TRBV5-1; 7 bases align to TRBD2. This TCR came from a human donor in good health. CDR3 DNA: TGCGCCAGCAACGAAGGACTAGCCTACAATGAGCAGTTCTTC. Encoded protein: CASNEGLAYNEQFF.